The clone carrying this TCR beta chain occurred many times. Mismatch with germline at one junction end may stem from a read error. Preparation of the TCRbeta library used unique molecular identifiers. Using its own MiXCR run on the PCR reads, TCRdb lists one record per CDR3 protein. The sample records hundreds of thousands of distinct CDR3 sequences, 13% being singletons. This CDR3 has 11 amino acids. This sample was taken from a study of T-cell reconstitution after alpha-beta-depleted transplantation in children. The material sequenced was PBMCs, taken from the stem cell graft. The rearrangement joins TRBV12-3 or TRBV12-4 to TRBJ1-2, with a tentative D call TRBD1 (6 bases). This clonotype was sampled from a human donor who donated a stem cell graft to a child with Fanconi anemia. CDR3 region: CASSPGQFLNF. The CDR3 DNA follows: TGTGCCAGCAGCCCTGGACAGTTCCTCAACTTC.